These T cell receptor beta chains were read from a single sample in a study of blood T cell repertoires in COVID-19. Clones were sequenced by immunoSEQ multiplex PCR, and TCRdb holds only the in-frame ones, with some missing. The sample includes 150,000 or so clones, roughly 90% of them seen just once. Sequencing was carried out using peripheral blood. The receptors here all came from a human donor in a cohort sampled during active COVID-19. The CDR3 runs from the conserved cysteine through the conserved F or W. Each record gives: D gene, CDR3 length, clone size, V gene, J gene, CDR3 protein, CDR3 DNA. The D gene is left open where the match is weak. Part of the rows lack a size; the others show once, few, many or a class for expanded clones.

d_gene: TRBD1; len: 14; abundance: .; v_gene: TRBV2; j_gene: TRBJ2-7; CDR3aa: CASLRDRGGYEQYF; CDR3nt: TGTGCCAGCCTCCGGGACAGGGGTGGCTACGAGCAGTACTTC
d_gene: .; len: 12; abundance: .; v_gene: TRBV12-3/TRBV12-4; j_gene: TRBJ2-2; CDR3aa: CAGREHTGELFF; CDR3nt: TGTGCCGGCAGGGAGCACACCGGGGAGCTGTTTTTT
d_gene: TRBD2; len: 15; abundance: .; v_gene: TRBV5-1; j_gene: TRBJ2-1; CDR3aa: CASSLIGRDVNEQFF; CDR3nt: TGCGCCAGCAGCTTGATCGGGAGGGATGTTAATGAGCAGTTCTTC
d_gene: TRBD1; len: 14; abundance: .; v_gene: TRBV29-1; j_gene: TRBJ1-6; CDR3aa: CSVYDRGRESPLHF; CDR3nt: TGCAGCGTCTACGACAGGGGGCGCGAATCACCCCTCCACTTT
d_gene: .; len: 14; abundance: .; v_gene: TRBV4-1; j_gene: TRBJ1-2; CDR3aa: CASSQDSGASGYTF; CDR3nt: TGCGCCAGCAGCCAAGATTCGGGTGCGTCTGGCTACACCTTC
d_gene: .; len: 14; abundance: .; v_gene: TRBV5-8; j_gene: TRBJ2-7; CDR3aa: CASSSGRGAYEQYF; CDR3nt: TGTGCCAGCAGCTCAGGCAGGGGCGCCTACGAGCAGTACTTC
d_gene: TRBD1; len: 15; abundance: .; v_gene: TRBV9; j_gene: TRBJ2-7; CDR3aa: CASSVEAGGEHEQYF; CDR3nt: TGTGCCAGCAGCGTAGAGGCAGGGGGCGAACACGAGCAGTACTTC
d_gene: .; len: 14; abundance: .; v_gene: TRBV19; j_gene: TRBJ1-1; CDR3aa: CASSISWPPPEAFF; CDR3nt: TGTGCCAGTAGTATATCCTGGCCCCCTCCTGAAGCTTTCTTT
d_gene: .; len: 14; abundance: .; v_gene: TRBV19; j_gene: TRBJ1-5; CDR3aa: CASRPTGFNQPQHF; CDR3nt: TGTGCCAGTAGACCGACAGGATTCAATCAGCCCCAGCATTTT
d_gene: TRBD2; len: 15; abundance: .; v_gene: TRBV2; j_gene: TRBJ2-3; CDR3aa: CASSGSGASTDTQYF; CDR3nt: TGTGCCAGCAGCGGGAGCGGGGCGAGCACAGATACGCAGTATTTT
d_gene: TRBD2; len: 17; abundance: .; v_gene: TRBV6-6; j_gene: TRBJ2-7; CDR3aa: CASSRTLAGAISYEQYF; CDR3nt: TGTGCCAGCAGTCGAACATTAGCGGGAGCCATATCCTACGAGCAGTACTTC
d_gene: .; len: 16; abundance: .; v_gene: TRBV18; j_gene: TRBJ2-1; CDR3aa: CASSRPRVYPVHEQFF; CDR3nt: TGTGCCAGCTCACGACCCAGGGTTTACCCGGTACATGAGCAGTTCTTC
d_gene: TRBD2; len: 17; abundance: .; v_gene: TRBV10-2; j_gene: TRBJ2-5; CDR3aa: CASRQSRGGRIQETQYF; CDR3nt: TGCGCCAGCAGACAGTCCCGCGGGGGGAGAATCCAAGAGACCCAGTACTTC
d_gene: TRBD2; len: 16; abundance: once; v_gene: TRBV7-3; j_gene: TRBJ2-2; CDR3aa: CASSRTSASNTGELFF; CDR3nt: TGTGCCAGCAGCCGTACTAGCGCCTCGAACACCGGGGAGCTGTTTTTT
d_gene: .; len: 14; abundance: .; v_gene: TRBV30; j_gene: TRBJ2-5; CDR3aa: CAWTLPLRQETQYF; CDR3nt: TGTGCCTGGACCCTACCACTACGGCAAGAGACCCAGTACTTC
d_gene: TRBD2; len: 14; abundance: .; v_gene: TRBV7-2; j_gene: TRBJ2-7; CDR3aa: CASSQWSGTYEQYF; CDR3nt: TGTGCCAGCAGTCAGTGGAGCGGGACTTACGAGCAGTACTTC
d_gene: TRBD1; len: 12; abundance: .; v_gene: TRBV6-4; j_gene: TRBJ1-2; CDR3aa: CASSGTGYGYTF; CDR3nt: TGTGCCAGCAGTGGGACAGGCTATGGCTACACCTTC
d_gene: TRBD2; len: 14; abundance: .; v_gene: TRBV27; j_gene: TRBJ2-5; CDR3aa: CASRPRTSLETQYF; CDR3nt: TGTGCCAGCAGGCCGAGGACTAGCCTAGAGACCCAGTACTTC
d_gene: TRBD1; len: 15; abundance: .; v_gene: TRBV6-5; j_gene: TRBJ2-1; CDR3aa: CASSNSGTVYNEQFF; CDR3nt: TGTGCCAGCAGTAATTCCGGGACAGTATACAATGAGCAGTTCTTC
d_gene: .; len: 14; abundance: .; v_gene: TRBV29-1; j_gene: TRBJ2-1; CDR3aa: CSVEEGQGGQAQFF; CDR3nt: TGCAGCGTTGAAGAAGGGCAGGGGGGTCAAGCACAGTTCTTC
d_gene: .; len: 16; abundance: .; v_gene: TRBV19; j_gene: TRBJ2-1; CDR3aa: CASSIGGQVTYNEQFF; CDR3nt: TGTGCCAGTAGTATAGGTGGGCAGGTTACCTACAATGAGCAGTTCTTC
d_gene: .; len: 17; abundance: once; v_gene: TRBV5-1; j_gene: TRBJ1-3; CDR3aa: CASSLETRGGAGNTIYF; CDR3nt: TGCGCCAGCAGCTTGGAAACCCGAGGTGGAGCTGGAAACACCATATATTTT
d_gene: .; len: 16; abundance: once; v_gene: TRBV30; j_gene: TRBJ2-2; CDR3aa: CAWSVTGALDTGELFF; CDR3nt: TGTGCCTGGAGTGTAACTGGGGCGTTGGACACCGGGGAGCTGTTTTTT
d_gene: TRBD1; len: 13; abundance: .; v_gene: TRBV29-1; j_gene: TRBJ2-1; CDR3aa: CSVNKWTGNEQFF; CDR3nt: TGCAGCGTGAACAAATGGACAGGCAATGAGCAGTTCTTC
d_gene: .; len: 13; abundance: few; v_gene: TRBV29-1; j_gene: TRBJ1-4; CDR3aa: CSVGGATNEKLFF; CDR3nt: TGCAGCGTTGGGGGGGCAACTAATGAAAAACTGTTTTTT
d_gene: TRBD2; len: 14; abundance: .; v_gene: TRBV19; j_gene: TRBJ2-1; CDR3aa: CASRTSGSDNEQFF; CDR3nt: TGTGCCAGTAGGACTAGCGGGAGCGACAATGAGCAGTTCTTC
d_gene: TRBD1; len: 16; abundance: .; v_gene: TRBV19; j_gene: TRBJ1-5; CDR3aa: CASRDPGTGGYQPQHF; CDR3nt: TGTGCCAGTAGAGACCCCGGGACAGGGGGCTATCAGCCCCAGCATTTT
d_gene: TRBD1; len: 14; abundance: .; v_gene: TRBV11-3; j_gene: TRBJ2-7; CDR3aa: CASSQRDRGYEQYF; CDR3nt: TGTGCCAGCAGCCAAAGGGACAGGGGTTACGAGCAGTACTTC
d_gene: TRBD1; len: 17; abundance: .; v_gene: TRBV25-1; j_gene: TRBJ2-7; CDR3aa: CASSDQNRDREGDEQYF; CDR3nt: TGTGCCAGCAGTGATCAAAACCGGGACAGGGAAGGTGACGAGCAGTACTTC
d_gene: .; len: 15; abundance: .; v_gene: TRBV2; j_gene: TRBJ1-1; CDR3aa: CASSEAGGANTEAFF; CDR3nt: TGTGCCAGCAGTGAAGCCGGTGGAGCGAACACTGAAGCTTTCTTT
d_gene: TRBD1; len: 15; abundance: .; v_gene: TRBV6-6; j_gene: TRBJ2-7; CDR3aa: CASGNFHRGNYEQYF; CDR3nt: TGTGCCAGCGGTAACTTCCACAGGGGTAATTACGAGCAGTACTTC
d_gene: .; len: 16; abundance: .; v_gene: TRBV10-3; j_gene: TRBJ1-3; CDR3aa: CAISQLHLSSGNTIYF; CDR3nt: TGTGCCATCAGTCAACTACACTTGAGCTCTGGAAACACCATATATTTT
d_gene: TRBD1; len: 16; abundance: .; v_gene: TRBV5-4; j_gene: TRBJ2-7; CDR3aa: CASSLVVGQGSYEQYF; CDR3nt: TGTGCCAGCAGCTTGGTTGTAGGACAGGGGTCATACGAGCAGTACTTC
d_gene: TRBD2; len: 12; abundance: .; v_gene: TRBV7-9; j_gene: TRBJ2-5; CDR3aa: CASASGRETQYF; CDR3nt: TGTGCCAGCGCTAGCGGGAGGGAGACCCAGTACTTC
d_gene: .; len: 12; abundance: .; v_gene: TRBV19; j_gene: TRBJ1-5; CDR3aa: CASSIENQPQHF; CDR3nt: TGTGCCAGTAGTATCGAGAATCAGCCCCAGCATTTT
d_gene: TRBD2; len: 15; abundance: .; v_gene: TRBV6-5; j_gene: TRBJ2-7; CDR3aa: CASSYSLAGGREQYF; CDR3nt: TGTGCCAGCAGTTACTCCTTAGCGGGAGGGCGCGAGCAGTACTTC
d_gene: .; len: 12; abundance: .; v_gene: TRBV30; j_gene: TRBJ1-6; CDR3aa: CAWSVQATALHF; CDR3nt: TGTGCCTGGAGTGTACAAGCGACAGCCCTCCACTTT
d_gene: TRBD1; len: 18; abundance: .; v_gene: TRBV6-2/TRBV6-3; j_gene: TRBJ2-1; CDR3aa: CASSPSRRTGGFYNEQFF; CDR3nt: TGTGCCAGCAGTCCCAGCCGACGGACAGGGGGCTTCTACAATGAGCAGTTCTTC
d_gene: .; len: 12; abundance: .; v_gene: TRBV7-9; j_gene: TRBJ1-1; CDR3aa: CAIRDLDTEAFF; CDR3nt: TGTGCCATAAGGGACTTAGACACTGAAGCTTTCTTT
d_gene: .; len: 16; abundance: .; v_gene: TRBV7-9; j_gene: TRBJ1-1; CDR3aa: CASSLEGGLRNTEAFF; CDR3nt: TGTGCCAGCAGCTTAGAGGGAGGTTTGCGTAACACTGAAGCTTTCTTT
d_gene: TRBD2; len: 12; abundance: .; v_gene: TRBV7-9; j_gene: TRBJ2-7; CDR3aa: CASSSTSGRVYF; CDR3nt: TGTGCCAGCAGCTCGACTAGCGGGAGGGTGTACTTC
d_gene: TRBD1; len: 14; abundance: once; v_gene: TRBV5-4; j_gene: TRBJ2-7; CDR3aa: CASSLRPGGYEQYF; CDR3nt: TGTGCCAGCAGCTTGAGGCCAGGGGGCTACGAGCAGTACTTC
d_gene: .; len: 14; abundance: .; v_gene: TRBV7-9; j_gene: TRBJ1-2; CDR3aa: CASSSGRGPLGYTF; CDR3nt: TGTGCCAGCAGTTCGGGCAGGGGCCCTCTCGGCTACACCTTC
d_gene: .; len: 11; abundance: .; v_gene: TRBV6-5; j_gene: TRBJ2-1; CDR3aa: CASSHGTEQFF; CDR3nt: TGTGCCAGCAGCCATGGGACAGAGCAGTTCTTC
d_gene: TRBD2; len: 15; abundance: .; v_gene: TRBV7-8; j_gene: TRBJ2-3; CDR3aa: CASSPAGAGTDTQYF; CDR3nt: TGTGCCAGCAGCCCAGCGGGAGCCGGCACAGATACGCAGTATTTT
d_gene: TRBD2; len: 17; abundance: .; v_gene: TRBV9; j_gene: TRBJ2-3; CDR3aa: CASSVAGGRAGQDTQYF; CDR3nt: TGTGCCAGCAGCGTAGCCGGCGGGAGGGCCGGACAAGATACGCAGTATTTT
d_gene: TRBD2; len: 15; abundance: once; v_gene: TRBV29-1; j_gene: TRBJ2-1; CDR3aa: CSVVTSGGEGYEQFF; CDR3nt: TGCAGCGTCGTGACTAGCGGGGGAGAGGGCTATGAGCAGTTCTTC
d_gene: TRBD1; len: 15; abundance: .; v_gene: TRBV6-5; j_gene: TRBJ2-7; CDR3aa: CASSSSGTGLYEQYF; CDR3nt: TGTGCCAGCAGTTCCTCCGGGACAGGGTTATACGAGCAGTACTTC
d_gene: TRBD1; len: 15; abundance: .; v_gene: TRBV6-5; j_gene: TRBJ1-6; CDR3aa: CASSYRDRGRSPLHF; CDR3nt: TGTGCCAGCAGTTACCGGGACAGGGGGAGATCACCCCTCCACTTT
d_gene: .; len: 16; abundance: .; v_gene: TRBV11-2; j_gene: TRBJ2-5; CDR3aa: CASSLDLLVTEETQYF; CDR3nt: TGTGCCAGCAGCTTAGATCTTTTGGTGACAGAAGAGACCCAGTACTTC
d_gene: .; len: 15; abundance: .; v_gene: TRBV28; j_gene: TRBJ2-7; CDR3aa: CASRAVVKSSYEQYF; CDR3nt: TGTGCCAGCAGGGCGGTGGTTAAAAGCTCCTACGAGCAGTACTTC
d_gene: TRBD1; len: 15; abundance: .; v_gene: TRBV11-2; j_gene: TRBJ1-6; CDR3aa: CASSPPGQGSSPLHF; CDR3nt: TGTGCCAGCAGCCCCCCGGGACAGGGGTCTTCACCCCTCCACTTT
d_gene: .; len: 15; abundance: .; v_gene: TRBV6-5; j_gene: TRBJ1-1; CDR3aa: CASINREGKNTEAFF; CDR3nt: TGTGCCAGCATAAACAGGGAAGGGAAGAACACTGAAGCTTTCTTT
d_gene: .; len: 15; abundance: .; v_gene: TRBV18; j_gene: TRBJ1-3; CDR3aa: CASSLGQLSGNTIYF; CDR3nt: TGTGCCAGCTCACTCGGACAGCTATCTGGAAACACCATATATTTT
d_gene: .; len: 14; abundance: .; v_gene: TRBV6-4; j_gene: TRBJ1-6; CDR3aa: CASSNRVGNSPLHF; CDR3nt: TGTGCCAGCAGCAACAGGGTTGGTAATTCACCCCTCCACTTT
d_gene: TRBD1; len: 16; abundance: .; v_gene: TRBV6-1; j_gene: TRBJ2-7; CDR3aa: CASSGFTGQGSYEQYF; CDR3nt: TGTGCCAGCAGTGGGTTTACAGGACAGGGGTCCTACGAGCAGTACTTC
d_gene: .; len: 13; abundance: .; v_gene: TRBV29-1; j_gene: TRBJ1-1; CDR3aa: CSAARILNTEAFF; CDR3nt: TGCAGCGCTGCCAGGATTCTGAACACTGAAGCTTTCTTT
d_gene: .; len: 17; abundance: .; v_gene: TRBV5-1; j_gene: TRBJ2-6; CDR3aa: CASSLSRGFFGANVLTF; CDR3nt: TGCGCCAGCAGCTTGAGCAGGGGCTTCTTCGGGGCCAACGTCCTGACTTTC
d_gene: TRBD2; len: 19; abundance: .; v_gene: TRBV6-2/TRBV6-3; j_gene: TRBJ2-3; CDR3aa: CASSYGSSGRARSTDTQYF; CDR3nt: TGTGCCAGCAGTTACGGGTCTAGCGGGAGGGCGAGGAGCACAGATACGCAGTATTTT